These 3 T cell receptor beta chains originate from one sample sequenced in a study of cytomegalovirus exposure and HLA in healthy donors. Researchers ran the PCR with 60 Vbeta and 13 Jbeta primers. Produced via immunoSEQ multiplex PCR; TCRdb's table is partial and in-frame only. This table has under 200,000 clones, 70% to 80% appearing once. Sequencing was carried out using PBMCs. The receptors originated from a man aged 25-40 years in good health and CMV-seronegative.

The chain employs TRBV7-3 and TRBJ2-1, with D possibly matching TRBD2 (5 bases). The germline V gene encodes CDR1 SGHTA and CDR2 FQGTGA. The CDR3 is 13 amino acids. V lost 6 bases and J 8 bases, leaving 14 bases between the germline ends. In DNA form, the CDR3 reads TGTGCCAGCAGTACTAGGCCACGCGATGAGCAGTTCTTC. It yields the protein CASSTRPRDEQFF.

V and J are TRBV15 and TRBJ2-5; maybe TRBD1 (5 bases). CDR1 is LNHNV, CDR2 YYDKDF, per germline (reference sequence). The CDR3 contains 14 residues. V was shortened by 2 bases and J by 5 bases, with 12 bases between the two germline ends. The CDR3 protein is CATSRSRDSETQYF. CDR3 nucleotide sequence: TGTGCCACCAGCAGATCCAGGGATAGCGAGACCCAGTACTTC. The complete variable domain, with remaining parts taken from reference TRBV15 and TRBJ2-5, reads DAMVIQNPRYQVTQFGKPVTLSCSQTLNHNVMYWYQQKSSQAPKLLFHYYDKDFNNEADTPDNFQSRRPNTSFCFLDIRSPGLGDTAMYLCATSRSRDSETQYFGPGTRLLVL.

In its sample, this clone was seen once. This sequence joins TRBV30 and TRBJ2-5, with 11 bases lining up with TRBD2. Looked up from germline, CDR1 is GTSNPN and CDR2 is SVGIG (reference sequence). This CDR3 contains 16 residues. Trimming at V came to 1 base and at J to 2 bases, leaving 6 bases not matched to a gene. CDR3 DNA sequence: TGTGCCTGGAGTGCGAATCGACTAGCGGGACAAGAGACCCAGTACTTC. Translation gives CAWSANRLAGQETQYF.